This T cell receptor beta chain derives from a study of early T cells in non-severe SARS-CoV-2 infection. The germline V gene encodes CDR1 SNHLY and CDR2 FYNNEI. This CDR3 is built from 15 residues. Trimming pared 5 bases from V and 5 bases from J, leaving 16 bases between. General observations from the study: Anti-spike CD8 responses were favored by VDJdb matching, which missed private and CD4 specificities.

Notes on this clonotype: Its target is not known.

TCRdb re-called the 5' RACE reads with MiXCR, one entry per CDR3 protein. The data contain fewer than 100,000 distinct CDR3 sequences, 10% to 12% of them seen just once; the ten biggest clones take up approximately 4.5%. This sequence originates from an adult who was a healthcare worker with PCR-confirmed SARS-CoV-2 infection or an uninfected control (not recorded which). The chain links TRBV2 to TRBJ1-5; D may be TRBD1 (6 bases). Sample: whole blood. In DNA, the CDR3 is TGTGCCAGCAGTCCCTGGGCGGGGGGCGATCAGCCCCAGCATTTT. Translating it yields CASSPWAGGDQPQHF.